In this sample, the clone carrying this T cell receptor (delta chain) turned up a few times. PBMC RNA was reverse transcribed using gamma-chain- and delta-chain-specific primers. TCRdb reanalysed the RT-PCR reads with CATT. The sample yields about 1,500 delta-chain clones, 25% to 30% seen once. The data derive from a study of delta chains in infants with herpesvirus infections. Study as a whole: A public fetal Vdelta1/Vgamma8 clonotype was sought in postnatally CMV-infected infants.

In germline, CDR1 is TSWWSYY, CDR2 QGS. V shed 3 bases and J shed 7 bases, with 9 bases lying between them. This CDR3 has 12 residues. The sequence was obtained from a human donor who was a Ugandan infant, either HIV-exposed or HIV-unexposed (not recorded which). The chain uses TRDV1 and TRDJ1; D perhaps matches TRDD3 (5 bases). Sample: peripheral blood, taken at time point 1 of longitudinal follow-up. CDR3 DNA: TGTGCTCTTGGGGATGAGGGGGGTAAACTCATCTTT. Amino acids: CALGDEGGKLIF.